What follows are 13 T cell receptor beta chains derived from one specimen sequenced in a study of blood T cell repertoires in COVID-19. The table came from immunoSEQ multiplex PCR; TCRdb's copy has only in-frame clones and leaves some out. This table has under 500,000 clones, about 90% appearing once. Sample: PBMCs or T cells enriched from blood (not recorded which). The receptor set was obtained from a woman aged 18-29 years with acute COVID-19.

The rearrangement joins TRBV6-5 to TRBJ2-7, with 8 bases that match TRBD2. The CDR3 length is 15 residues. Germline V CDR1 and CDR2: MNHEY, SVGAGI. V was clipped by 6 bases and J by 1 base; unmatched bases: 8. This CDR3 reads CASRTRLAGSYEQYF. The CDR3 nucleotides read TGTGCCAGCAGGACTCGGCTAGCGGGTTCCTACGAGCAGTACTTC.

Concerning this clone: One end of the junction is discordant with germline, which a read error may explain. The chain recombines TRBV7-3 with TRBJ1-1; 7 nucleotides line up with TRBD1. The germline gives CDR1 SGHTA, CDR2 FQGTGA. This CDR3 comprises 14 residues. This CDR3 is CASRLTGVGTEAFF. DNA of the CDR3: TGTGCCAGCAGGTTAACAGGGGTCGGCACTGAAGCTTTCTTT. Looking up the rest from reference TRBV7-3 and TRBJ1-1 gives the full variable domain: GAGVSQTPSNKVTEKGKYVELRCDPISGHTALYWYRQSLGQGPEFLIYFQGTGAADDSGLPNDRFFAVRPEGSVSTLKIQRTERGDSAVYLCASRLTGVGTEAFFGQGTRLTVV.

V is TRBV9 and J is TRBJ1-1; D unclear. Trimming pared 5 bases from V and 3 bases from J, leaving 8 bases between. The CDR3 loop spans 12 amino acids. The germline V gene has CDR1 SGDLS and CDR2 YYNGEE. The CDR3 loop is CASSSRDTEAFF. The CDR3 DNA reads TGTGCCAGCAGTTCTCGGGACACTGAAGCTTTCTTT.

The CDR3 DNA sequence: TGTGCCAGCAGCTGGGAGGCGGCCACCCAAGAGACCCAGTACTTC. Protein: CASSWEAATQETQYF. The V call is TRBV5-5, the J call TRBJ2-5, with D possibly TRBD2 on 6 matching bases. The CDR3 contains 15 residues. CDR1 SGHKS and CDR2 YYEKEE come from the germline V gene (reference sequence). V was pared by 3 bases and J by 1 base, with 13 bases between.

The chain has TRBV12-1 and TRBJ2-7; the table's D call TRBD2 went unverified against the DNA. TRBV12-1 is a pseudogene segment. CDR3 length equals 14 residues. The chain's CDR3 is CASQLPLANYEQYF. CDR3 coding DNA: TGTGCCAGCCAACTGCCCCTAGCGAACTACGAGCAGTACTTC.

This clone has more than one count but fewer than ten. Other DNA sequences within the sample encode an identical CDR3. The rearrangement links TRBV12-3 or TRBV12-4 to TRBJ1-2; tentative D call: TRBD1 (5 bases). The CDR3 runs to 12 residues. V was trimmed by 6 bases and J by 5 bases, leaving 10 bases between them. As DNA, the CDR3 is TGTGCCAGCAGCCCGGGACTTTATGGCTACACCTTC. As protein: CASSPGLYGYTF.

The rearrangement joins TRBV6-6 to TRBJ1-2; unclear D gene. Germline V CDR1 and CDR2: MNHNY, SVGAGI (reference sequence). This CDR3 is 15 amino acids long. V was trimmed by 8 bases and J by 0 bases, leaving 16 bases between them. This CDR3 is CASSPREASNYGYTF. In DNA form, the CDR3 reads TGTGCCAGCTCTCCCCGGGAGGCCTCTAACTATGGCTACACCTTC.

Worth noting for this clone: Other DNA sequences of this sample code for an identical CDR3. As DNA, the CDR3 is TGTGCCAGCTCACCACGGCAGGGCTTCTACGAGCAGTACTTC. It specifies CASSPRQGFYEQYF. The rearrangement links TRBV18 to TRBJ2-7, with D perhaps matching TRBD1 (5 bases). The V end lost 1 base, the J end lost 3 bases, and 10 bases lay between the germline ends. The germline V gene encodes CDR1 KGHSH and CDR2 LQKENI. The CDR3 has 14 amino acids. Full variable domain (outside the CDR3, taken from reference TRBV18 and TRBJ2-7): NAGVMQNPRHLVRRRGQEARLRCSPMKGHSHVYWYRQLPEEGLKFMVYLQKENIIDESGMPKERFSAEFPKEGPSILRIQQVVRGDSAAYFCASSPRQGFYEQYFGPGTRLTVT.

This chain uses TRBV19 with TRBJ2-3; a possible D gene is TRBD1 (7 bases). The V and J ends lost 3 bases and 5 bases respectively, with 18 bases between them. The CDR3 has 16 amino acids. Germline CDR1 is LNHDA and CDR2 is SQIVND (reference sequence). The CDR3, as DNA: TGTGCCAGTAGTATCCAGGCGGGACAGCTCGGAGATACGCAGTATTTT. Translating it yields CASSIQAGQLGDTQYF.

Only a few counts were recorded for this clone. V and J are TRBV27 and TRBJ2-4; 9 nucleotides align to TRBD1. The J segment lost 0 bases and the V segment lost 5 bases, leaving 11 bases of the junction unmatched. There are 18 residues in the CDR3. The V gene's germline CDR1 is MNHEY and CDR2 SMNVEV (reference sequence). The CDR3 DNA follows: TGTGCCAGCAGTCGCGGACAGGGGTTAGGGGTAGCCAAAAACATTCAGTACTTC. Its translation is CASSRGQGLGVAKNIQYF.

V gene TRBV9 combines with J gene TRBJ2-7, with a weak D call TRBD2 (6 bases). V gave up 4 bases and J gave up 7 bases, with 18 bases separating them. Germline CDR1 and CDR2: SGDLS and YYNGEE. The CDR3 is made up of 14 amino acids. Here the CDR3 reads CASSTGGGRWEQYF. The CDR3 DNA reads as TGTGCCAGCAGCACTGGTGGAGGGCGTTGGGAGCAGTACTTC.

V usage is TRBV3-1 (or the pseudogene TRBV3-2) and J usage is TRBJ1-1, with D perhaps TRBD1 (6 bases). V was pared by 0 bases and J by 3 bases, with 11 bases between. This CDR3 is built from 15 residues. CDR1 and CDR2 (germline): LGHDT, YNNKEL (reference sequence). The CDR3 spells CASSQDRGGDTEAFF. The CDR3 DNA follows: TGTGCCAGCAGCCAAGACAGGGGAGGGGACACTGAAGCTTTCTTT.

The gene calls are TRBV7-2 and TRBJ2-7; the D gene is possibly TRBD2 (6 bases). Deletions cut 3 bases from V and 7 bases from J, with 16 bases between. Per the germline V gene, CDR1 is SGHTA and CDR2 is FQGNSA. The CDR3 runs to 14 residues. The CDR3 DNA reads TGTGCCAGCAGCTTTGGGGGGAGCTGGCTGGAGCAGTACTTC. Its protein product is CASSFGGSWLEQYF.